This T cell receptor beta chain was profiled in a study of cytomegalovirus exposure and HLA in healthy donors. Study-level points and caveats: The classifier reportedly diagnosed cytomegalovirus status with high sensitivity and specificity. Across donors, most TCRs were seen rarely, yet some public ones were widespread.

The donors were members of the validation cohort comprising over 90 subjects, separate from the roughly 670-subject first cohort. CDR1 and CDR2 (germline): SGHTA, FQGNSA. This CDR3 region has 15 residues. V lost 1 base to trimming and J lost 1 base, with 11 bases between them. This clone was observed many times. Antigen: not known. Profiled with immunoSEQ multiplex PCR; TCRdb holds only in-frame clones, not every one. The sample shows 150,000 to 250,000 clones, around 84% of them seen only once. The chain combines TRBV7-2 with TRBJ2-7, with TRBD1 as a possible D gene (6 bases). Material for sequencing was PBMCs. The TCR comes from a woman aged 25 to 45 in good health and CMV-seropositive. For the CDR3, the DNA is TGTGCCAGCAGCTTAGAGCAGGGGAGATCCTACGAGCAGTACTTC. Translated: CASSLEQGRSYEQYF. Complete variable domain (other parts from reference TRBV7-2 and TRBJ2-7): GAGVSQSPSNKVTEKGKDVELRCDPISGHTALYWYRQSLGQGLEFLIYFQGNSAPDKSGLPSDRFSAERTGGSVSTLTIQRTQQEDSAVYLCASSLEQGRSYEQYFGPGTRLTVT.